This T cell receptor beta chain was identified in a study of blood T cell repertoires in COVID-19. At the level of the study: The United States, Italy and Spain provided the acute and convalescent COVID-19 samples.

In the original analysis: Scientists estimated how many nucleated cells there were by amplifying reference gene primers. Only in-frame clones appear in the TCRdb table, and some are missing; sequencing was by immunoSEQ multiplex PCR. That table furnishes V, J and clone size, whereas the DNA furnished D and trimming. Of about 140,000 clones in the sample, 85% to 90% were seen once. From germline, CDR1 is SGDLS and CDR2 YYNGEE. V was pared by 0 bases and J by 1 base, with 3 bases of the junction left unmatched. This CDR3 is 16 amino acids long. The receptor's source is a woman of 80 years or more with acute or convalescent COVID-19. The sequenced sample consisted of peripheral blood. V is TRBV9 and J is TRBJ2-3, with TRBD2 matching 9 bases. CDR3 region: CASSVGRTSGTDTQYF. As DNA, the CDR3 is TGTGCCAGCAGCGTAGGTAGGACTAGCGGCACAGATACGCAGTATTTT.